A selection of T cell receptor beta chains follows, all from one sample in a study of blood T cells in healthy people across ages. TCRdb re-called the 5' RACE reads with MiXCR, one entry per CDR3 protein. Of about 1.8 million distinct CDR3 sequences listed, roughly 50% are singletons. What was sequenced was blood. The receptors originated from a woman aged 40 to 50 in good health. Each CDR3 is given with its conserved first and last residue. The D gene is left open where the match is weak. Clone size, where shown, is once, few, many, or a class for clones that have expanded.

cdr3_nt	cdr3_aa	clone_size	d_call	v_call	j_call
TGCGCCAGCAGCTACCGGACAGACCAAGAGACCCAGTACTTC	CASSYRTDQETQYF	many	.	TRBV5-1	TRBJ2-5
TGCAGTGCACGACGGACAGGTAGCAATCAGCCCCAGCATTTT	CSARRTGSNQPQHF	.	TRBD1	TRBV20-1	TRBJ1-5
TGTGCCAGCTCACCGAGGAGAGAAAATCAGCCCCAGCATTTT	CASSPRRENQPQHF	.	.	TRBV18	TRBJ1-5
TGCAGCGTCGGTTTCGGTGGACAGACTAATGAAAAACTGTTTTTT	CSVGFGGQTNEKLFF	.	.	TRBV29-1	TRBJ1-4
TGCAGCGCGACAGGGGCCTACGAGCAGTACTTC	CSATGAYEQYF	many	TRBD1	TRBV20-1	TRBJ2-7
TGCGCCAGCAGCAATACAGTGAACACTGAAGCTTTCTTT	CASSNTVNTEAFF	.	.	TRBV5-1	TRBJ1-1
TGCAGGGCTAGGTTCTACAATGAGCAGTTCTTC	CRARFYNEQFF	.	.	TRBV20-1	TRBJ2-1
TGCAGTGCTCCGGCGGGACCCCAAGAGACCCAGTACTTC	CSAPAGPQETQYF	once	.	TRBV20-1	TRBJ2-5
TGTGCCAGCAGCTTGGCCGGGACAGGGAACGACGAGCAGTACTTC	CASSLAGTGNDEQYF	.	TRBD1	TRBV7-9	TRBJ2-7
TGTGCCAGCATCGAGGGGCCAGGCCATAACTATGGCTACACCTTC	CASIEGPGHNYGYTF	.	.	TRBV6-1	TRBJ1-2
TGTGCCAGCAGACTACGGGACAGGGATTTTTATGGCTACACCTTC	CASRLRDRDFYGYTF	.	TRBD1	TRBV27	TRBJ1-2
TGTGCCAGCAGCTTAGGGGCCGGGACAGGGCGTGTAGAGACCCAGTACTTC	CASSLGAGTGRVETQYF	.	TRBD1	TRBV7-2	TRBJ2-5
TGCGCCAGCAGACCGACTAGCGGAAACCAAGATACGCAGTATTTT	CASRPTSGNQDTQYF	.	TRBD2	TRBV10-2	TRBJ2-3
TGTGCCAGCAGTCCGTCTAGTCGGTCTCCCAATCAGCCCCAGCATTTT	CASSPSSRSPNQPQHF	once	.	TRBV28	TRBJ1-5
TGTGCCAGCAGCTCCACCCAAGCTTCCGGGGGCGATGGCTACACCTTC	CASSSTQASGGDGYTF	.	.	TRBV7-9	TRBJ1-2
TGTGCCAGCAGCTTGGACCGGACAGGGCAAGCCTTTAACTATGGCTACACCTTC	CASSLDRTGQAFNYGYTF	few	TRBD1	TRBV7-8	TRBJ1-2
TGCAGTGCTAGATGGGACAGGCCCTACGAGCAGTACTTC	CSARWDRPYEQYF	.	TRBD1	TRBV20-1	TRBJ2-7
TGTGCCAGCAACCCCACTGGGAGCAAAAACATTCAGTACTTC	CASNPTGSKNIQYF	once	.	TRBV6-2/TRBV6-3	TRBJ2-4
TGTGCCAGCACCGCTACGAGGGGCCGACAAGAGACCCAGTACTTC	CASTATRGRQETQYF	.	.	TRBV28	TRBJ2-5
TGTGCCAGCAGGTTTGACCCGCGCTCCTACGAGCAGTACTTC	CASRFDPRSYEQYF	few	.	TRBV12-3/TRBV12-4	TRBJ2-7
TGCGCCAGCAGCCAAGATGGGCTAGCGGAAGAGACCCAGTACTTC	CASSQDGLAEETQYF	.	TRBD2	TRBV4-3	TRBJ2-5
TGTGCCAGGGAGACCCAGTACTTC	CARETQYF	.	.	TRBV9	TRBJ2-5
TGTGCCAGCACCACGGGGGGGACGGGCACCAATGAGCAGTTCTTC	CASTTGGTGTNEQFF	.	TRBD2	TRBV6-5	TRBJ2-1
TGTGCCAGCAGCGTAGGGGAGAATCAGCCCCAGCATTTT	CASSVGENQPQHF	.	.	TRBV9	TRBJ1-5
TGTGCCAGCAGCCAAACATCTAGCGGGGGGTACTACAATGAGCAGTTCTTC	CASSQTSSGGYYNEQFF	.	TRBD2	TRBV3-1	TRBJ2-1
TGTGCCAGCAGCTTAAGCGGGACAAAGGAGCAGTACTTC	CASSLSGTKEQYF	.	.	TRBV7-2	TRBJ2-5
TGTGCCAGCAGTTCCGACAGGGGGCTAGGCAATGAGCAGTTCTTC	CASSSDRGLGNEQFF	few	TRBD1	TRBV12-3/TRBV12-4	TRBJ2-1
TGCAGTGCCACACCCTGGGACCTCTTTGACCCAGATACGCAGTATTTT	CSATPWDLFDPDTQYF	few	.	TRBV20-1	TRBJ2-3
TGTGCCAGCAGCCACGACTTGTCTAGCACAGATACGCAGTATTTT	CASSHDLSSTDTQYF	.	.	TRBV7-9	TRBJ2-3
TGTGCCAGCAGCAGAAGGGGTACGGGGACTAGCGGGCAAGAGACCCAGTACTTC	CASSRRGTGTSGQETQYF	.	TRBD2	TRBV9	TRBJ2-5
TGTGCCAGCAGCGTTAATACAGGGGATCGGGAGCAGTACTTC	CASSVNTGDREQYF	.	.	TRBV3-1	TRBJ2-5
TGTGCCAGCAGCCAAGATATTAAGGGGGAGACCCATGGCTACACCTTC	CASSQDIKGETHGYTF	.	.	TRBV4-2	TRBJ1-2
TGTGCCAGCAGTTTATCTGGGCGAGTCCCGAACACTGAAGCTTTCTTT	CASSLSGRVPNTEAFF	.	.	TRBV27	TRBJ1-1
TGTGCCAGCAGCTTAGATGCGGGTCGCGCGGGAGAGACCCAGTACTTC	CASSLDAGRAGETQYF	few	.	TRBV7-2	TRBJ2-5
TGTGCCAGCTCACCATGGGAGACAGGGGACAACTATGGCTACACCTTC	CASSPWETGDNYGYTF	few	TRBD1	TRBV18	TRBJ1-2
TGTGCCAGCAGTTTATCGTTGCGGGGGGGGCTCGATGAGCAGTTCTTC	CASSLSLRGGLDEQFF	few	TRBD2	TRBV27	TRBJ2-1
TGTGCCAGCAGTAGTGAAAGGGGGCGGAGTGGCTACACCTTC	CASSSERGRSGYTF	few	TRBD1	TRBV6-5	TRBJ1-2
TGCGCCAGCAGCCAATCCCCTGGGACTAGCGGTTACAATGAGCAGTTCTTC	CASSQSPGTSGYNEQFF	.	TRBD2	TRBV4-1	TRBJ2-1
TGTGCCAGCGAAAATAGTCGGACAGAGAACTATGGCTACACCTTC	CASENSRTENYGYTF	.	.	TRBV7-9	TRBJ1-2
TGTGCCAGCAGTTTAACTCGCCATGGCTACACCTTC	CASSLTRHGYTF	.	.	TRBV28	TRBJ1-2
TGTGCCAGCAGCCAAAGGACTAGCGCAGATGCGCAGTATTTT	CASSQRTSADAQYF	.	TRBD2	TRBV4-2	TRBJ2-3
TGCAGTGCTACCAGGGCCACTAATTCACCCCTCCACTTT	CSATRATNSPLHF	.	.	TRBV20-1	TRBJ1-6
TGTGCCAGCATCCCCAATGGGAATGAGCAGTTCTTC	CASIPNGNEQFF	.	.	TRBV9	TRBJ2-1
TGTGCCAGCAGCTCCAGGGGGCACTATGGCTACACCTTC	CASSSRGHYGYTF	many	TRBD1	TRBV7-2	TRBJ1-2
TGTGCCAGCAGCCAAGAAGAGGCGCCCAGACCAGATACGCAGTATTTT	CASSQEEAPRPDTQYF	.	.	TRBV3-1	TRBJ2-3
TGTGCCAGCAGTGCCCCCGGGACAGGGGTCTACAATGAACAGTTCTTC	CASSAPGTGVYNEQFF	.	TRBD1	TRBV12-3/TRBV12-4	TRBJ2-1
TGTGCCTCCTGGAGGCAGGGAGGGTCTGGCTACACCTTC	CASWRQGGSGYTF	.	.	TRBV12-3/TRBV12-4	TRBJ1-2
TGCAGTGCTAAAGACGGTCCCAATGGCTACACCTTC	CSAKDGPNGYTF	.	.	TRBV20-1	TRBJ1-2
TGTGCCAGCAGCTCCTGGACAGGGGGACCTCTAGGCTACACCTTC	CASSSWTGGPLGYTF	.	TRBD1	TRBV27	TRBJ1-2
TGTGCCACCAGCAGAGGGGGGTACTACGAGCAGTACTTC	CATSRGGYYEQYF	once	.	TRBV15	TRBJ2-7
TGTGCCAGCAGTTACAGGGGAAAGAACACTGAAGCTTTCTTT	CASSYRGKNTEAFF	.	TRBD1	TRBV12-3/TRBV12-4	TRBJ1-1
TGTGCCAGCAGGGGACAGTTATACGAGCAGTACTTC	CASRGQLYEQYF	few	TRBD1	TRBV28	TRBJ2-7
TGCAGCGTTGATACTAGCGGGGGCTACGAGCAGTACTTC	CSVDTSGGYEQYF	.	TRBD2	TRBV29-1	TRBJ2-7